The rows below give T cell receptor beta chains drawn from one sample of a study of blood T cell repertoires in COVID-19. Generated by immunoSEQ multiplex PCR, the TCRdb table keeps only in-frame clones and is missing some. This table has 45,000 to 55,000 clones, roughly 90% appearing once. The sequenced material came from peripheral blood. These receptors originate from a human donor in a cohort sampled during active COVID-19. CDR3s include the opening cysteine and the closing phenylalanine or tryptophan. D genes are given only for firm matches. A row's size may be missing; if present it is once, few, many or a size class.

TRBV19,TRBD1,TRBJ1-1,NA,TGTGCCAGTACCCATCGGACAGGAGTAGCCCTGAACACTGAAGCTTTCTTT,CASTHRTGVALNTEAFF
TRBV5-1,TRBD1,TRBJ2-5,NA,TGCGCCAGCAGCAGGGACAGAAATAGCCAAGAGACCCAGTACTTC,CASSRDRNSQETQYF
TRBV18,TRBD1,TRBJ1-2,NA,TGTGCCAGCTCCCCACAGGGGGCCGGCTATGGCTACACCTTC,CASSPQGAGYGYTF
TRBV11-3,TRBD2,TRBJ2-1,once,TGTGCCAGCAGCTTAACTGGGACTAGCGGAAACAATGAGCAGTTCTTC,CASSLTGTSGNNEQFF
TRBV15,TRBD1,TRBJ1-1,NA,TGTGCCACCAGCAGGACAGGGGTGAACACTGAAGCTTTCTTT,CATSRTGVNTEAFF
TRBV12-5,NA,TRBJ1-1,once,TGTGCTAGTGGCTTGGAGGGGAAGAAAGCTTTCTTT,CASGLEGKKAFF
TRBV29-1,TRBD1,TRBJ2-7,NA,TGCAGCGTCCGGGACAGGGTTCGGCCCTACGAGCAGTACTTC,CSVRDRVRPYEQYF
TRBV5-8,TRBD2,TRBJ2-2,NA,TGTGCCAGCAGCTTTGCTAGCGGCTCGAACACCGGGGAGCTGTTTTTT,CASSFASGSNTGELFF
TRBV2,NA,TRBJ1-6,once,TGTGCCAGCAGTGAAGAAGGGAGTTCACCCCTCCACTTT,CASSEEGSSPLHF
TRBV19,TRBD2,TRBJ2-4,NA,TGTGCCAGTAGTATAGACTACTGGACGCTAGCGGAGACTCCTTGGGCCAAAAACATTCAGTACTTC,CASSIDYWTLAETPWAKNIQYF
TRBV12-5,TRBD1,TRBJ1-4,NA,TGTGCTAGTGGTTTGCACAGGGGCGCTAATGAAAAACTGTTTTTT,CASGLHRGANEKLFF
TRBV4-3,TRBD2,TRBJ2-1,NA,TGCGCCAGCAGCCAAGATATCCGGGGGGGTTCGGGTGAGCAGTTCTTC,CASSQDIRGGSGEQFF
TRBV7-9,NA,TRBJ1-2,NA,TGTGCCAGCAGCTCCCAGGGGATCAGCTATGGCTACACCTTC,CASSSQGISYGYTF
TRBV6-1,TRBD2,TRBJ2-1,NA,TGTGCCAGCAGTGAATTGAGCGGGAGGGTTAGCAATGAGCAGTTCTTC,CASSELSGRVSNEQFF
TRBV4-3,TRBD1,TRBJ2-7,NA,TGCGCCAGCAGCCCCCGAGAGTCAGGGGGCGAGCAGTACTTC,CASSPRESGGEQYF
TRBV12-3/TRBV12-4,NA,TRBJ2-1,NA,TGTGCCAGCAGTTCGACGGGGAATGAGCAGTTCTTC,CASSSTGNEQFF
TRBV7-2,NA,TRBJ2-1,NA,TGTGCCAGCAGCCTACTCGGGGGAGCGGTACGGAATGAGCAGTTCTTC,CASSLLGGAVRNEQFF
TRBV7-9,TRBD2,TRBJ2-7,NA,TGTGCCAGCAGCTTATGGATTGCTAGCGGGCCCTACGAGCAGTACTTC,CASSLWIASGPYEQYF
TRBV28,NA,TRBJ1-1,NA,TGTGCCAGTTGTGACAGACCGAACACTGAAGCTTTCTTT,CASCDRPNTEAFF
TRBV7-3,NA,TRBJ2-3,NA,TGTGCCAGCTCAACATTCCGACAAGATACGCAGTATTTT,CASSTFRQDTQYF